This T cell receptor (beta chain) comes out of a study of graft-versus-host responses after intestinal transplantation. Clones were read by immunoSEQ multiplex PCR, and TCRdb kept only the in-frame ones, dropping some. This table holds some 70,000 clones, about nine tenths found once. V gave up 1 base and J gave up 2 bases, with 9 bases separating them. Germline CDR1 is MGHRA and CDR2 is YSYEKL. The CDR3 spans 15 residues. Details on this clone: Its specificity is unknown.

The rearrangement links TRBV4-1 to TRBJ1-5; D not resolved. This specimen was unstimulated CD8+ T cells sorted from spleen or lymph node cells, taken before transplant. The sequence was collected from a human donor who was the organ donor for an intestinal transplant. The CDR3 reads CASSQVNEGNQPQHF. For the CDR3, the DNA is TGCGCCAGCAGCCAAGTCAATGAGGGCAATCAGCCCCAGCATTTT.